The rows below give T cell receptor beta chains drawn from one sample of a study of blood T cells in healthy people across ages. Using its own MiXCR run on the 5' RACE reads, TCRdb lists one record per CDR3 protein. The table shows about 730,000 distinct CDR3 sequences, with roughly 45% occurring only once. The sample consisted of blood. These receptors were taken from a woman aged 60-75 years in good health. CDR3s include the opening cysteine and the closing phenylalanine or tryptophan. Fields, in order: clone size, J gene, V gene, D gene, CDR3 protein, CDR3 DNA. A D gene is named only where the DNA matches it firmly. Expanded clones get a size class; other rows say once, few or many, or leave the size out.

many TRBJ2-5 TRBV2 NA CASKRLASQETQYF TGTGCCAGCAAACGGCTAGCGAGCCAAGAGACCCAGTACTTC
NA TRBJ1-5 TRBV7-6 NA CASSLRPGEYSNQPQHF TGTGCCAGCAGCTTACGGCCAGGGGAATATAGCAATCAGCCCCAGCATTTT
few TRBJ1-1 TRBV15 NA CATSREGPVLRVNTEAFF TGTGCCACCAGCAGAGAAGGGCCGGTGCTTCGGGTGAACACTGAAGCTTTCTTT
NA TRBJ2-7 TRBV24-1 NA CATSALDTTYNEQYF TGTGCCACCAGTGCTTTGGACACAACCTACAATGAGCAGTACTTC
few TRBJ1-1 TRBV5-1 NA CASSFQGEVEAFF TGCGCCAGCAGCTTTCAGGGCGAGGTTGAAGCTTTCTTT
few TRBJ1-1 TRBV11-3 NA CASSSLRDTEAFF TGTGCCAGCAGTTCCCTGAGAGACACTGAAGCTTTCTTT
NA TRBJ2-3 TRBV27 NA CASSGWATSTDTQYF TGTGCCAGCAGTGGATGGGCCACTAGCACAGATACGCAGTATTTT
NA TRBJ1-1 TRBV5-1 NA CASSSQGPEDTEAFF TGCGCCAGCAGCAGTCAGGGGCCTGAGGACACTGAAGCTTTCTTT
NA TRBJ1-2 TRBV5-6 TRBD1 CASSPGDRGRGYTF TGTGCCAGCAGCCCTGGGGACAGGGGTCGGGGCTACACCTTC
few TRBJ2-7 TRBV3-1 NA CASSPNTGYEQYF TGTGCCAGCAGCCCGAACACAGGGTACGAGCAGTACTTC
NA TRBJ2-4 TRBV12-3/TRBV12-4 TRBD1 CASRPGTGGKNIQYF TGTGCCAGCAGACCCGGGACAGGCGGAAAAAACATTCAGTACTTC
few TRBJ2-7 TRBV25-1 TRBD1 CASSDPGQGAYEQYF TGTGCCAGCAGTGACCCGGGACAGGGCGCCTACGAGCAGTACTTC
NA TRBJ2-1 TRBV15 TRBD2 CATSREGTNNEQFF TGTGCCACCAGCAGAGAAGGGACTAACAATGAGCAGTTCTTC
NA TRBJ2-1 TRBV20-1 TRBD2 CSARRLAVPYNEQFF TGCAGTGCTAGAAGACTAGCGGTCCCCTACAATGAGCAGTTCTTC
NA TRBJ2-5 TRBV20-1 NA CSARGLPPLAARETQYF TGCAGTGCTAGAGGACTCCCCCCACTAGCAGCTCGGGAGACCCAGTACTTC
few TRBJ1-4 TRBV4-2 TRBD1 CASSQESQGANEKLFF TGTGCCAGCAGCCAAGAGTCGCAGGGGGCTAATGAAAAACTGTTTTTT
NA TRBJ1-1 TRBV5-5 TRBD1 CASSLGTALGTEAFF TGTGCCAGCAGCCTCGGGACAGCCTTGGGCACTGAAGCTTTCTTT
once TRBJ1-2 TRBV4-1 TRBD1 CASSQDLDRLYGYTF TGCGCCAGCAGCCAAGATCTGGACAGGCTGTATGGCTACACCTTC
NA TRBJ1-2 TRBV7-9 TRBD1 CASSFTWDRGDGYTF TGTGCCAGCAGCTTCACCTGGGACAGGGGCGATGGCTACACCTTC
NA TRBJ2-1 TRBV27 NA CASSLRQSRGETQFF TGTGCCAGCAGTTTAAGGCAGTCGAGGGGAGAGACCCAGTTCTTC
NA TRBJ2-2 TRBV6-1 NA CASSPQPGQTSGELFF TGTGCCAGCTCGCCTCAACCGGGACAAACGTCCGGGGAGCTGTTTTTT
NA TRBJ2-1 TRBV12-3/TRBV12-4 TRBD2 CASSLSGITREQFF TGTGCCAGCAGTTTAAGCGGGATAACTCGTGAGCAGTTCTTC
NA TRBJ2-1 TRBV10-3 TRBD2 CAISEWASGGNEQFF TGTGCCATCAGTGAGTGGGCTAGCGGGGGTAATGAGCAGTTCTTC
NA TRBJ2-3 TRBV20-1 NA CSARPEASRDTQYF TGCAGTGCTAGACCAGAGGCGAGCAGAGATACGCAGTATTTT
NA TRBJ1-2 TRBV5-1 NA CASSLDQQVGGYGYTF TGCGCCAGCAGCTTGGATCAACAAGTCGGGGGCTATGGCTACACCTTC
NA TRBJ1-3 TRBV18 NA CAGDSGNTIYF TGTGCAGGCGACTCTGGAAACACCATATATTTT
NA TRBJ1-2 TRBV12-3/TRBV12-4 NA CASSFGLAGYGYTF TGTGCCAGCAGTTTTGGGTTAGCCGGCTATGGCTACACCTTC
NA TRBJ1-5 TRBV7-2 TRBD1 CASSPKTGGNQPQHF TGTGCCAGCAGCCCAAAGACAGGGGGGAATCAGCCCCAGCATTTT
NA TRBJ2-1 TRBV29-1 TRBD2 CSGRERGGLKQFF TGCAGTGGACGGGAGCGGGGGGGTCTTAAGCAGTTCTTC
few TRBJ2-2 TRBV12-3/TRBV12-4 NA CASIQGSGELFF TGTGCCAGCATTCAGGGGTCCGGGGAGCTGTTTTTT
NA TRBJ1-1 TRBV10-3 NA CATTTQHSTVEAFF TGTGCCACCACTACTCAACACAGCACCGTTGAAGCTTTCTTT
once TRBJ2-7 TRBV6-2/TRBV6-3 NA CASQAGYSYEQYF TGTGCCAGCCAAGCAGGTTACTCCTACGAGCAGTACTTC
many TRBJ2-7 TRBV7-9 NA CASSLSIYEQYF TGTGCCAGCAGCCTGTCCATCTACGAGCAGTACTTC
NA TRBJ2-7 TRBV28 TRBD1 CASSSGTGGFEQYF TGTGCCAGCAGTTCCGGGACAGGGGGCTTCGAGCAGTACTTC
NA TRBJ2-3 TRBV11-3 NA CASSLGGGRFNTQYF TGTGCCAGCAGCTTAGGAGGGGGGCGATTTAATACGCAGTATTTT
NA TRBJ1-6 TRBV27 NA CASSFILENSPLHF TGTGCCAGCAGTTTCATTCTCGAGAATTCACCCCTCCACTTT
NA TRBJ2-5 TRBV5-1 TRBD1 CASSTGQGIETQYF TGCGCCAGCAGCACGGGACAGGGGATCGAGACCCAGTACTTC
few TRBJ2-1 TRBV20-1 NA CSARDPFRGAEQFF TGCAGTGCTAGAGATCCATTTCGGGGTGCCGAGCAGTTCTTC
NA TRBJ1-6 TRBV9 NA CASSVEGSGQSPLHF TGTGCCAGCAGCGTAGAGGGGTCAGGTCAATCACCCCTCCACTTT
NA TRBJ2-7 TRBV28 NA CASPPPMWTRKTYEQYF TGTGCCAGCCCCCCCCCGATGTGGACTCGCAAAACCTACGAGCAGTACTTC
NA TRBJ2-3 TRBV6-2/TRBV6-3 NA CASSYSKAGSTDTQYF TGTGCCAGCAGTTACTCTAAGGCAGGGAGCACAGATACGCAGTATTTT
few TRBJ2-7 TRBV10-3 TRBD2 CAISELAGEGEQYF TGTGCCATCAGTGAACTAGCGGGAGAGGGCGAGCAGTACTTC
NA TRBJ2-1 TRBV5-1 TRBD2 CASSWGTSGRKRHNEQFF TGCGCCAGCAGCTGGGGGACTAGCGGGAGAAAAAGACACAATGAGCAGTTCTTC
NA TRBJ2-5 TRBV20-1 NA CSAITRGTQETQYF TGCAGTGCTATCACTAGGGGGACCCAAGAGACCCAGTACTTC
NA TRBJ2-1 TRBV15 NA CATSTYNEQFF TGTGCCACCAGCACCTACAATGAGCAGTTCTTC
once TRBJ2-3 TRBV20-1 NA CSATTGTADTQYF TGCAGTGCTACCACCGGGACTGCAGATACGCAGTATTTT
few TRBJ2-3 TRBV2 NA CASKATRGADTQYF TGTGCCAGCAAGGCGACCCGAGGTGCAGATACGCAGTATTTT
few TRBJ2-1 TRBV4-1 TRBD2 CASSPQPAGVSYNEQFF TGCGCCAGCAGCCCGCAACCAGCGGGAGTGTCCTACAATGAGCAGTTCTTC
NA TRBJ2-7 TRBV24-1 NA CATSDLRGEQYF TGTGCCACCAGTGATTTGCGGGGTGAGCAGTACTTC
NA TRBJ2-7 TRBV7-2 NA CASSLYQGEQYF TGTGCCAGCAGCTTATACCAGGGCGAGCAGTACTTC
few TRBJ2-1 TRBV6-1 TRBD2 CASSPGWTSGLASEQFF TGTGCCAGCAGCCCCGGTTGGACGTCGGGACTAGCGAGTGAGCAGTTCTTC
NA TRBJ1-4 TRBV24-1 TRBD1 CATSDPGQGNEKLFF TGTGCCACCAGTGATCCGGGACAGGGGAATGAGAAACTGTTTTTT
NA TRBJ2-1 TRBV7-2 TRBD2 CASTGTRVTNEQFF TGTGCCAGCACTGGGACTAGGGTAACCAATGAGCAGTTCTTC
NA TRBJ1-2 TRBV27 NA CASSRGHNYGYTF TGTGCCAGCAGTCGGGGACATAACTATGGCTACACCTTC
NA TRBJ1-6 TRBV5-6 NA CASSLANKGNYNSPLHF TGTGCCAGCAGCTTGGCTAATAAGGGGAATTATAATTCACCCCTCCACTTT